This T cell receptor beta chain was recovered during a study of blood T cells in healthy people across ages. With 5 bases clipped from V and 0 bases from J, the junction kept 3 bases outside the gene matches. CDR1 MNHNY and CDR2 SVGAGI come from the germline V gene (reference sequence). The CDR3 is made up of 16 amino acids. With regard to this clonotype: Its specificity is not known.

Next came a second PCR, run for 7 to 11 cycles, which used a sample-barcoded 5' primer along with a J-beta primer mix. MiXCR was run by TCRdb on the 5' RACE reads, yielding one entry per CDR3 protein. This sample has some 370,000 distinct CDR3 sequences, with 52% found just once. Whole-study results and caveats: It was found that TCR beta diversity correlated strongly with the percentage of naive T cells.

Specimen: blood. The receptor's source is a man in his fifties or sixties in good health. The chain uses TRBV6-6 and TRBJ1-4; TRBD1 aligns across 10 bases. CDR3 region: CASSRTGGATNEKLFF. CDR3 sequence (DNA): TGTGCCAGCAGTCGGACAGGGGGGGCAACTAATGAAAAACTGTTTTTT.